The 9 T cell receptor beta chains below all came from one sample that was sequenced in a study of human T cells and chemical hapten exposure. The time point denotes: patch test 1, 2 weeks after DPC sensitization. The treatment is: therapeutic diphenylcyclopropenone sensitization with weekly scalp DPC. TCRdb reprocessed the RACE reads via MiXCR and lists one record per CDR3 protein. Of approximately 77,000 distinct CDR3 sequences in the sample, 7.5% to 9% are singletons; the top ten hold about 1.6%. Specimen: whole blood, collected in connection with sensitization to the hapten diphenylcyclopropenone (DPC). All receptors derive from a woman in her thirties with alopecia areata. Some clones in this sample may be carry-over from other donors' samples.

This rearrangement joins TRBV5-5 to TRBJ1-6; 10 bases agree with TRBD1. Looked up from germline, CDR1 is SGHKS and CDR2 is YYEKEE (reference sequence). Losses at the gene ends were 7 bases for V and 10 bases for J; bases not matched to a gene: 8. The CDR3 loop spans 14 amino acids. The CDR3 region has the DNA TGTGCCAGCTTACCGGGACAGGGGACCTCACCCCTCCACTTT. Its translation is CASLPGQGTSPLHF.

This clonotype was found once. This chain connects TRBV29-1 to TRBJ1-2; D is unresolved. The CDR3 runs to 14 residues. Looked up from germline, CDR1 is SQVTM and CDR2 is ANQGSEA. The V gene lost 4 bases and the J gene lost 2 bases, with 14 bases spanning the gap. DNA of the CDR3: TGCAGCGTTGTGCTCCCAGGATTAAACTATGGCTACACCTTC. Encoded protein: CSVVLPGLNYGYTF.

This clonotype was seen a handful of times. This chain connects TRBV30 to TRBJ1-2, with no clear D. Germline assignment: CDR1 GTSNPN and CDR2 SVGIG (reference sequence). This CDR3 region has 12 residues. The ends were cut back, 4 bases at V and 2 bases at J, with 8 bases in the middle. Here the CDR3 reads CAWTITNYGYTF. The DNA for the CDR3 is TGTGCCTGGACGATTACGAACTATGGCTACACCTTC.

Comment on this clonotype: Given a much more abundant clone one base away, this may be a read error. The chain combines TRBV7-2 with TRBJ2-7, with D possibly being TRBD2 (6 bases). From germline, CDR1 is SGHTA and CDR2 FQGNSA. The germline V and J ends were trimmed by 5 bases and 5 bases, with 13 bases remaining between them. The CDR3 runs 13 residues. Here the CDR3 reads CASSPGGSDEQYF. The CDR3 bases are TGTGCCAGCAGCCCCGGAGGGTCCGACGAGCAGTACTTC.

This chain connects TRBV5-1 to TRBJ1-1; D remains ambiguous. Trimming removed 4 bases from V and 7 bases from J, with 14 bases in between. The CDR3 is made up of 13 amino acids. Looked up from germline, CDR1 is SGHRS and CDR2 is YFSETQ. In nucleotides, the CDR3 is TGCGCCAGCAGCCCCAGGATGGGGATTGAAGCTTTCTTT. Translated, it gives CASSPRMGIEAFF.

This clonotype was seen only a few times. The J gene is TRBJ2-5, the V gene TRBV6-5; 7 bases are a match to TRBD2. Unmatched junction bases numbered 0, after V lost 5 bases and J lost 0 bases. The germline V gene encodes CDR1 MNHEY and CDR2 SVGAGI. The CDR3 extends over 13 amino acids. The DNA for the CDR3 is TGTGCCAGCAGTGGGACTAACCAAGAGACCCAGTACTTC. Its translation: CASSGTNQETQYF.

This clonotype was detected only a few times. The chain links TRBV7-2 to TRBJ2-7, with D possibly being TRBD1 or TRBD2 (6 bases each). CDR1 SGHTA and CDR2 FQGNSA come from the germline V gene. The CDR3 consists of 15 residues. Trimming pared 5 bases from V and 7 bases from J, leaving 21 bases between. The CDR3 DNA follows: TGTGCCAGCAGCGTAGGCGGGACACTCATCGTTGAGCAGTACTTC. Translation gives CASSVGGTLIVEQYF.

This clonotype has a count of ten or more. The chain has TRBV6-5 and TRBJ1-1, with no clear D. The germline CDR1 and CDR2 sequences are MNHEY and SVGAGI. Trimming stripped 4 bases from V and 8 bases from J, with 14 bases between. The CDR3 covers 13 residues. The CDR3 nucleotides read TGTGCCAGCAGTTGGGTCAGCAAAGGGGAAGCTTTCTTT. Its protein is CASSWVSKGEAFF.

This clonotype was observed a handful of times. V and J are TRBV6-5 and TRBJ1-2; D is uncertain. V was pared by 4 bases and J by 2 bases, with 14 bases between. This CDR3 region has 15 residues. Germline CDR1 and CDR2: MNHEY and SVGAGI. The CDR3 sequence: CASSSFGGRNYGYTF. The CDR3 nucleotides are TGTGCCAGCAGTTCCTTTGGTGGAAGGAACTATGGCTACACCTTC.